This T cell receptor (beta chain) emerged from a study of human T cells and chemical hapten exposure. Whole-study context: Subjects had 2% DPC placed on roughly 2 cm by roughly 2 cm of upper inner arm skin for sensitization.

This clonotype showed up just a few times. Individual cDNA molecules (in the library) carried attached unique molecular identifiers. In TCRdb, the RACE reads were re-called with MiXCR into one record per CDR3 protein. The table lists roughly 380,000 distinct CDR3 sequences, over 6% of them singletons. Time point: patch test 2, 6 weeks after DPC sensitization. The treatment denotes: therapeutic diphenylcyclopropenone sensitization with weekly scalp DPC. This CDR3 comprises 15 residues. Trimming removed 6 bases from V and 6 bases from J; junction bases left unmatched: 8. The specimen was whole blood, collected in connection with sensitization to the hapten diphenylcyclopropenone (DPC). The V gene is TRBV12-3 or TRBV12-4, the J gene TRBJ1-6; TRBD1 aligns across 7 bases. The sequence was obtained from a young woman with alopecia areata. Some clones in this sample may be carry-over from other donors' samples. The CDR3: CASRDGQAFNSPLHF. CDR3 DNA sequence: TGTGCCAGCAGGGACGGACAGGCCTTTAATTCACCCCTCCACTTT.